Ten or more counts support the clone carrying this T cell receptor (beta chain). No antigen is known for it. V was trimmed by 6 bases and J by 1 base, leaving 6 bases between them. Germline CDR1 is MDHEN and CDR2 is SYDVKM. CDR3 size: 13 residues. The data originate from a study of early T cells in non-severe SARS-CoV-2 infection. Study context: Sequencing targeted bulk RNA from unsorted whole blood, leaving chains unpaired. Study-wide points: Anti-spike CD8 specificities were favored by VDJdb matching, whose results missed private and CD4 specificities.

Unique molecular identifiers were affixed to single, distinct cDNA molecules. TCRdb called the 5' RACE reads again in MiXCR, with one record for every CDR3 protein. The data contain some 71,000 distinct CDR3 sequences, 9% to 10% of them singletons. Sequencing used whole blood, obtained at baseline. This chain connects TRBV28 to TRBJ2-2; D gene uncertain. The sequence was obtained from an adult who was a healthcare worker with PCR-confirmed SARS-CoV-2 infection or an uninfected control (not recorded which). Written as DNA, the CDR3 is TGTGCCAGCAGATCGGGGAACACCGGGGAGCTGTTTTTT. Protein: CASRSGNTGELFF.